This T cell receptor beta chain comes out of a study of T cell repertoires in aging, cancer and after chemotherapy. As for the study in general: Repeat sampling of healthy donors over several months to years showed clear clonal overlap. The whole study produced a dataset of several million TCR reads. Study-wide results and caveats: The repertoire data cannot show anything about immunological memory following chemotherapy. Across the chemotherapy interval, each cancer cohort showed higher median generation probability, suggesting thymic rebound.

On this clonotype itself: The antigen remains undetermined.

The V gene's germline CDR1 is ENHRY and CDR2 SYGVKD. V was cut by 6 bases and J by 2 bases, with 12 bases left in between. The CDR3 extends over 14 amino acids. The template was genomic DNA from peripheral blood, not RNA. Multiplex touch-down PCR with TRB-A/B primers amplified rearranged V-D-J TRB sequences. TCRdb recomputed calls from the multiplex PCR reads with MiXCR, one row per CDR3 protein. The sample lists about 6,000 distinct CDR3 sequences, approximately 22% occurring once. The V and J genes are TRBV10-3 and TRBJ2-3; D is perhaps TRBD2 (5 bases). This clonotype was sampled from a human donor in good health. Source material: blood. The DNA for the CDR3 is TGTGCCATCAGCACAGCGGAATCCACAGATACGCAGTATTTT. Protein: CAISTAESTDTQYF.